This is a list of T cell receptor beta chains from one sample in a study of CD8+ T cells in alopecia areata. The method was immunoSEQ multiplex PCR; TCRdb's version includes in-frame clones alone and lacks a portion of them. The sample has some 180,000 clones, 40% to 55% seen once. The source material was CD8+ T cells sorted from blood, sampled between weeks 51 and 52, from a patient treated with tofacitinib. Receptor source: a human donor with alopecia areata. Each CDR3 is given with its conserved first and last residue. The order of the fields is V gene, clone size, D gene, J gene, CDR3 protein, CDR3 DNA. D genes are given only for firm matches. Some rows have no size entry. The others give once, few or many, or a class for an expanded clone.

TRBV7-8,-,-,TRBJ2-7,CASSLTDYEQYF,TGTGCCAGCAGCTTGACCGATTACGAGCAGTACTTC
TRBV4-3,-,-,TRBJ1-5,CASSLRDGLNQPQHF,TGCGCCAGCAGCCTAAGGGACGGGCTCAATCAGCCCCAGCATTTT
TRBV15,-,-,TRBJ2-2,CATSRERRPNTGELFF,TGTGCCACCAGCAGAGAACGCAGGCCGAACACCGGGGAGCTGTTTTTT
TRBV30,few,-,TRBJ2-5,CAWSVRGASQETQYF,TGTGCCTGGAGTGTAAGGGGGGCCAGTCAAGAGACCCAGTACTTC
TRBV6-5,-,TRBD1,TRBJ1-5,CASSYGTGDQPQHF,TGTGCCAGCAGTTACGGGACAGGGGATCAGCCCCAGCATTTT
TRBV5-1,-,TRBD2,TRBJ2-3,CASFPGTRITDTQYF,TGCGCCAGCTTCCCCGGGACTAGAATCACAGATACGCAGTATTTT
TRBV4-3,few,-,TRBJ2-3,CASSQELADTQYF,TGCGCCAGCAGCCAAGAACTTGCAGATACGCAGTATTTT
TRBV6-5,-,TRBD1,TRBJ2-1,CASSYPTGGNEQFF,TGTGCCAGCAGTTACCCGACAGGGGGCAATGAGCAGTTCTTC
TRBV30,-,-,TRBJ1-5,CACSDSSNQPQHF,TGTGCCTGCTCGGATTCTAGCAATCAGCCCCAGCATTTT
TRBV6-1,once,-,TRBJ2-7,CASSERDISYEQYF,TGTGCCAGCAGTGAGAGGGACATCTCCTACGAGCAGTACTTC
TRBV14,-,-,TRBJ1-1,CASTQGKAEAFF,TGTGCCAGCACCCAGGGGAAGGCTGAAGCTTTCTTT
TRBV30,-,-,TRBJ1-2,CAWGDLGPYGYTF,TGTGCCTGGGGGGATCTCGGTCCCTATGGCTACACCTTC
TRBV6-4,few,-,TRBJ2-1,CASSPEGGSYNEQFF,TGTGCCAGCAGTCCCGAGGGTGGATCCTACAATGAGCAGTTCTTC
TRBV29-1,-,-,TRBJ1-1,CSVEGPENTEAFF,TGCAGCGTTGAAGGTCCCGAGAACACTGAAGCTTTCTTT
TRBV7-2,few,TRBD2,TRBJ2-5,CASSSEGAGGPYQETQYF,TGTGCCAGCAGCTCGGAGGGTGCGGGGGGGCCCTACCAAGAGACCCAGTACTTC
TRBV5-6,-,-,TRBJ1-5,CASSLSDSNQPQHF,TGTGCCAGCAGCTTGTCCGATAGCAATCAGCCCCAGCATTTT
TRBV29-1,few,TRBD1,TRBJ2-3,CSDGETGDTDTQYF,TGCAGCGACGGTGAGACAGGGGACACAGATACGCAGTATTTT
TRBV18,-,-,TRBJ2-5,CASSRGGEETQYF,TGTGCCAGCTCCAGGGGGGGAGAAGAGACCCAGTACTTC
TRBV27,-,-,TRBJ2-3,CASRDGTPSTDTQYF,TGTGCCAGCAGAGACGGGACTCCTAGCACAGATACGCAGTATTTT
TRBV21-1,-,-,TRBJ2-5,CATRRGRETQYF,TGTGCCACCAGACGGGGCCGGGAGACCCAGTACTTC
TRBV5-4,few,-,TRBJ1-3,CASSLTGAENTIYF,TGTGCCAGCAGCTTGACGGGAGCAGAAAACACCATATATTTT
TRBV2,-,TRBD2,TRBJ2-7,CASRESAGGEQYF,TGTGCCAGCAGAGAATCTGCGGGAGGGGAGCAGTACTTC
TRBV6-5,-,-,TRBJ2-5,CASSYIGVGETQYF,TGTGCCAGCAGTTACATCGGGGTTGGGGAGACCCAGTACTTC
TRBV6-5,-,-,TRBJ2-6,CASSYSPGSGANVLTF,TGTGCCAGCAGTTACTCGCCTGGCTCTGGGGCCAACGTCCTGACTTTC
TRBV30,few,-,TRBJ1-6,CAWSPDSPHNSPLHF,TGTGCCTGGAGCCCGGACAGTCCGCATAATTCACCCCTCCACTTT
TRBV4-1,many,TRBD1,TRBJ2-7,CASSQEPGQGGNEQYF,TGCGCCAGCAGCCAGGAACCGGGACAGGGAGGGAACGAGCAGTACTTC